This TCR beta chain was found in a study of beta chain features in type 1 diabetes. Trimming pared 5 bases from V and 0 bases from J, leaving 17 bases between. Germline V gene data show CDR1 as SGHAT and CDR2 as FQNNGV. The CDR3 totals 17 residues. Reverse transcribing all isolated RNA meant expressed TCRB transcripts were sequenced. Libraries were prepared by immunoSEQ multiplex PCR; TCRdb keeps only in-frame clonotypes and omits some of them. The sample has about 330,000 clones; about 10% are singletons. Sorting that relied on CD45RO/CCR7/CD25/CD127/CD95/CD27 yielded CD4+ naive, central memory, regulatory and stem cell-like memory cells.

The TCR originated in a woman in her twenties or thirties in good health. The sample taken for sequencing was naive CD4+ T cells from blood. The chain is built from TRBV11-2 and TRBJ2-1; D perhaps matches TRBD2 (5 bases). In DNA form, the CDR3 reads TGTGCCAGCAGCCCTACGCCTCGTGGGAGCTCCTACAATGAGCAGTTCTTC. Translating it yields CASSPTPRGSSYNEQFF.